These T cell receptor beta chains were read from a single sample in a study of blood T cell repertoires in COVID-19. Clones were read by immunoSEQ multiplex PCR, and TCRdb kept only the in-frame ones, dropping some. The data show roughly 250,000 clones, with approximately 85% seen just once and over 1.5% held by the top ten. The sample taken for sequencing was PBMCs or T cells enriched from blood (not recorded which). Receptors were obtained from a woman aged 45-65 years who had recovered from COVID-19. CDR3s include the opening cysteine and the closing phenylalanine or tryptophan. The D gene is left open where the match is weak. Not all rows give a size; the values are once, few, many and, for expanded clones, a class.

TRBV29-1	once	TRBJ2-1	NA	TGCAGCGTTGAGGTTGTGAGGAATGAGCAGTTCTTC	CSVEVVRNEQFF
TRBV6-5	NA	TRBJ1-6	NA	TGTGCCAGCAGTTCCAGCAGGGGACGGAATTCACCCCTCCACTTT	CASSSSRGRNSPLHF
TRBV11-2	once	TRBJ1-6	NA	TGTGCCAGCAGCTTCCCCGGGGGGCTAAATTCACCCCTCCACTTT	CASSFPGGLNSPLHF
TRBV5-4	NA	TRBJ2-1	TRBD2	TGTGCCAGCAGCGCGGGACTAGCGGGGACCATCCCCTCCTACAATGAGCAGTTCTTC	CASSAGLAGTIPSYNEQFF
TRBV5-1	once	TRBJ2-7	NA	TGCGCCAGCAGCTTGGGTGGCGGGCGAACCTACGAGCAGTACTTC	CASSLGGGRTYEQYF
TRBV28	NA	TRBJ1-4	NA	TGTGCCAGCAGTTCTCGGCCGGGAGGTCCAGCTAATGAAAAACTGTTTTTT	CASSSRPGGPANEKLFF
TRBV6-5	NA	TRBJ1-1	TRBD1	TGTGCCACCAGCCAAGCCGGGACAGGGGATCTTGGAGCTTTCTTT	CATSQAGTGDLGAFF
TRBV19	NA	TRBJ1-5	TRBD1	TGTGCCAGTAGGGAACAGGGGAATCAGCCCCAGCATTTT	CASREQGNQPQHF
TRBV5-1	few	TRBJ1-1	NA	TGCGCCAGCAGCTCCGGGACTAATACTGAAGCTTTCTTT	CASSSGTNTEAFF
TRBV7-9	NA	TRBJ1-6	TRBD1	TGTGCCAGCAGTTCACAGGGGGATAATTCACCCCTCCACTTT	CASSSQGDNSPLHF
TRBV27	NA	TRBJ1-6	TRBD1	TGTGCCAGCAACGGGACAGGGGTACAATTCTCACCCCTCCACTTT	CASNGTGVQFSPLHF
TRBV5-1	NA	TRBJ2-5	TRBD2	TGCGCCAGCAGCTTGGGGACTAGCGGGAGGTCCAGAGAGACCCAGTACTTC	CASSLGTSGRSRETQYF
TRBV2	NA	TRBJ2-7	TRBD1	TGTGCCAGCAGTGATTTGGACAGGGGGAAAGAGCAGTACTTC	CASSDLDRGKEQYF
TRBV6-6	once	TRBJ2-7	NA	TGTGCCAGCAGTTACGGACAGGGAGGGTACGAGCAGTACTTC	CASSYGQGGYEQYF
TRBV7-6	NA	TRBJ2-1	TRBD2	TGTGCCAGCAGCCCTAGGATTCAGCGGGAGTACAATGAGCAGTTCTTC	CASSPRIQREYNEQFF
TRBV2	NA	TRBJ2-2	TRBD2	TGTGCCAGCAGCGTGGGACTAGCGGGAGTCACCGGGGAGCTGTTTTTT	CASSVGLAGVTGELFF
TRBV19	NA	TRBJ2-6	NA	TGTGCCAGTAGTATCCAAGGGGCACAGAGCTCTGGGGCCAACGTCCTGACTTTC	CASSIQGAQSSGANVLTF
TRBV2	NA	TRBJ2-5	TRBD2	TGTGCCAGTTGGCTCGCGGGAGTATGGGAGACCCAGTACTTC	CASWLAGVWETQYF
TRBV15	NA	TRBJ1-5	NA	TGTGCCACCAGCAGAACCGGGACACGCAATCAGCCCCAGCATTTT	CATSRTGTRNQPQHF
TRBV6-4	few	TRBJ2-1	TRBD2	TGTGCCAGCAGTGAAAACCCCGGGACTAGCGGGAAGCAGTTCTTC	CASSENPGTSGKQFF
TRBV7-9	NA	TRBJ1-6	TRBD1	TGTGCCAGCAGCTCCGGGACAGATAATTCACCCCTCCACTTT	CASSSGTDNSPLHF
TRBV28	NA	TRBJ2-7	TRBD1	TGTGCCAGCAGTTTATCACAGGGGGTGGACGACTACGAGCAGTACTTC	CASSLSQGVDDYEQYF
TRBV18	NA	TRBJ2-7	TRBD1	TGTGCCAGCTCACCAGCGACAGGGGTAGGCTACGAGCAGTACTTC	CASSPATGVGYEQYF
TRBV11-2	NA	TRBJ1-2	NA	TGTGCCGCCCAAACAGGGCGTCATGGCTACACCTTC	CAAQTGRHGYTF
TRBV5-6	NA	TRBJ2-2	NA	TGTGCCAGCAGGCCGCCCCTAGGGGACACCGGGGAGCTGTTTTTT	CASRPPLGDTGELFF
TRBV4-1	NA	TRBJ1-1	NA	TGCGCCAGTAGCCAAGATAGTGGGGAGGGGAGGGAAGCTTTCTTT	CASSQDSGEGREAFF
TRBV19	once	TRBJ1-2	TRBD1	TGTGCCAGTAGTATCGGGACAGCTAACTATGGCTACACCTTC	CASSIGTANYGYTF
TRBV5-6	NA	TRBJ2-1	TRBD2	TGTGCCAGCAGCTTGGCTAGCGGGAGATCGGAGAATGAGCAGTTCTTC	CASSLASGRSENEQFF
TRBV27	NA	TRBJ2-2	NA	TGTGCCAGCAGTTCCCAATGGAACACCGGGGAGCTGTTTTTT	CASSSQWNTGELFF
TRBV29-1	NA	TRBJ1-6	NA	TGCAGCGTTGGGACAGAGAGGAATTCACCCCTCCACTTT	CSVGTERNSPLHF
TRBV6-5	NA	TRBJ1-1	NA	TGTGCCAGCAGTTACCAGACAGGCTCGACGAACACTGAAGCTTTCTTT	CASSYQTGSTNTEAFF
TRBV7-9	NA	TRBJ1-2	TRBD1	TGTGCCAGCAGCTTCGGGACAGCAGCTAACTATGGCTACACCTTC	CASSFGTAANYGYTF
TRBV29-1	NA	TRBJ2-7	TRBD2	TGCAGCGTATCGGAGGGACTAAGGGAGCAGTACTTC	CSVSEGLREQYF
TRBV6-6	NA	TRBJ2-5	TRBD2	TGTGCCAGCAGTTTCGGGACTAGCGGGTACCAAGAGACCCAGTACTTC	CASSFGTSGYQETQYF
TRBV5-1	NA	TRBJ1-5	NA	TGCGCCAGCAGCTTGGGGGGTGGAGGGAGCGGTCAGCCCCAGCATTTT	CASSLGGGGSGQPQHF
TRBV3-1/TRBV3-2	NA	TRBJ2-5	TRBD2	TGTGCCAGCAGCCAAGTAGCGGGAGTGATCAAAGAGACCCAGTACTTC	CASSQVAGVIKETQYF
TRBV7-8	NA	TRBJ2-1	NA	TGTGCCAGCAGCTCAACCCCAGGGTTTTTACATAATGAGCAGTTCTTC	CASSSTPGFLHNEQFF
TRBV9	NA	TRBJ2-2	TRBD2	TGTGCCAGCAGCACCAGAAGATCGGGAGGGCCGTCCGGGGAGCTGTTTTTT	CASSTRRSGGPSGELFF
TRBV28	NA	TRBJ2-5	TRBD1	TGTGCCAGCAGCGAAAGGGGGCTCGGGGAGACCCAGTACTTC	CASSERGLGETQYF
TRBV5-1	NA	TRBJ1-1	NA	TGCGCCAGCAGCTTCTATTTGAACACTGAAGCTTTCTTT	CASSFYLNTEAFF
TRBV30	NA	TRBJ1-1	TRBD1	TGTGCCTGGAGTCCGGACAGGGTAACTTTCTTT	CAWSPDRVTFF
TRBV23-1	once	TRBJ2-1	TRBD1	TGCGCCAGCAGTCCCAAGGACAGGCACGACAATGAGCAGTTCTTC	CASSPKDRHDNEQFF
TRBV14	NA	TRBJ1-2	TRBD1	TGTGCCAGCAGCCTTTCGACCGGGACAGCTACCTATGGCTACACCTTC	CASSLSTGTATYGYTF
TRBV3-1/TRBV3-2	NA	TRBJ2-2	NA	TGTGCCAGCAGCCAAGTCCGAAGCCAGGGGACCGGGGAGCTGTTTTTT	CASSQVRSQGTGELFF
TRBV27	few	TRBJ2-7	NA	TGTGCCAGCAGGTCCGGGACTCAGACCTACGAGCAGTACTTC	CASRSGTQTYEQYF
TRBV11-3	few	TRBJ2-3	NA	TGTGCCAGCAGCTGGAGGGGAACAGATACGCAGTATTTT	CASSWRGTDTQYF
TRBV28	NA	TRBJ1-2	NA	TGTGCCAGCAGTTTGAGGAGCTATGGCTACACCTTC	CASSLRSYGYTF
TRBV3-1/TRBV3-2	NA	TRBJ2-4	TRBD1	TGTGCCAGCAGCGGGGCAGGGGGAAACATTCAGTACTTC	CASSGAGGNIQYF
TRBV7-2	NA	TRBJ2-7	TRBD2	TGTGCCAGCAGCTCCAGACTAGCGGGAGGTCCACTAGGTTACGAGCAGTACTTC	CASSSRLAGGPLGYEQYF
TRBV5-1	once	TRBJ2-1	TRBD1	TGCGCCAGCAGTGACAGGGCCAACGAGCAGTTCTTC	CASSDRANEQFF